A single sample is the source of the 16 T cell receptor beta chains below, sequenced in a study of blood T cells in healthy people across ages. Next came a second PCR, run for roughly 6 to 11 cycles, which used a sample-barcoded 5' primer along with a J-beta primer mix. TCRdb re-analysed the 5' RACE reads in MiXCR, keeping a single row per CDR3 protein. The profile shows about 970,000 distinct CDR3 sequences, about 53% of them singletons. Sequenced: blood. The receptors were gathered from a woman aged 55-70 years in good health.

The chain carries TRBV12-3 or TRBV12-4 and TRBJ2-7, with D perhaps given as TRBD1 or TRBD2 (5 bases each). The germline V and J ends were trimmed by 9 bases and 5 bases, with 17 bases remaining between them. The CDR3 has 13 amino acids. The DNA for the CDR3 is TGTGCCAGTAAACGGGGCAGCGGCCACGAGCAGTACTTC. Encoded protein: CASKRGSGHEQYF.

The V and J genes are TRBV6-5 and TRBJ2-7; a possible D gene is TRBD2 (7 bases). Germline CDR1 is MNHEY and CDR2 is SVGAGI. The CDR3 length is 13 residues. With 3 bases removed from V and 5 bases from J, the gap between germline ends came to 11 bases. The CDR3 coding sequence is TGTGCCAGCAGTTATCGGGGGGCTGACGAGCAGTACTTC. Translating it yields CASSYRGADEQYF.

This clonotype was counted between two and nine times. For the CDR3, the DNA is TGCGCCAGCAGCCAAGATTACGCGGGAGGCGAGCAGTACTTC. Translated, it gives CASSQDYAGGEQYF. The chain joins TRBV4-3 to TRBJ2-7; TRBD2 aligns across 8 bases. Germline CDR1 and CDR2: LGHNA and YSLEER. This CDR3 is 14 amino acids long. J gave up 6 bases and V 0 bases, and 4 bases lay outside the gene matches.

This sequence joins TRBV30 and TRBJ2-3; 9 nucleotides line up with TRBD2. Germline CDR1 reads GTSNPN; CDR2 reads SVGIG (reference sequence). The junction had 10 bases not matched to a gene; V was cut back by 4 bases and J by 8 bases. The CDR3 is 14 amino acids. The CDR3 region has the DNA TGTGCCTGGAAACCGGGACTAGCCGGAGCTACGCAGTATTTT. This gives the protein CAWKPGLAGATQYF.

V is TRBV6-6 and J is TRBJ1-2; the match to TRBD1 covers 9 bases. CDR1 and CDR2 (germline): MNHNY, SVGAGI (reference sequence). Trimming at V came to 5 bases and at J to 8 bases, leaving 6 bases not matched to a gene. The CDR3 length is 13 residues. The CDR3 nucleotides are TGTGCCAGCAGTGACTATACAGGGGGCGGCTACACCTTC. Its translation: CASSDYTGGGYTF.

CDR3 nucleotides: TGTGCCAGCAGTCCCTATTCTGAAGCTTTCTTT. It yields the protein CASSPYSEAFF. This chain uses TRBV2 with TRBJ1-1, with no clear D. Trimming pared 5 bases from V and 6 bases from J, leaving 7 bases between. The CDR3 is 11 residues long. CDR1 SNHLY and CDR2 FYNNEI come from the germline V gene.

J is TRBJ2-4 and V is TRBV11-2, with D possibly TRBD2 on 5 matching bases. The J call may be in error: the DNA end matches TRBJ2-7 better. The V gene's germline CDR1 is SGHAT and CDR2 FQNNGV. This CDR3 is 14 amino acids long. This chain's CDR3 is CASSPPSGSHEQYF. CDR3 in DNA: TGTGCCAGCAGCCCCCCTTCGGGGTCCCACGAGCAGTACTTC.

This chain joins TRBV11-2 and TRBJ2-1; D unresolved. CDR1 SGHAT and CDR2 FQNNGV come from the germline V gene. CDR3 length: 13 amino acids. V was pared by 1 base and J by 13 bases, with 14 bases between. The CDR3 DNA sequence: TGTGCCAGCAGCTTAGTTCTGGAACGAGATCAGTTCTTC. As protein: CASSLVLERDQFF.

This chain connects TRBV20-1 to TRBJ2-7, with 13 bases matching TRBD2. TRBJ2-5 matches the DNA end more closely, so the J call is doubtful. There are 18 residues in the CDR3. Germline-derived CDR1 and CDR2 are DFQATT and SNEGSKA (reference sequence). The CDR3 spells CSANGEGKGLAGQETQYF. The DNA for the CDR3 is TGCAGTGCTAACGGGGAGGGGAAGGGACTAGCGGGACAAGAGACCCAGTACTTC.

CDR3 nucleotide sequence: TGTGCCAGCAGGGATGGTAGGGGTGGCGAGCAGTACTTC. Translated, it gives CASRDGRGGEQYF. This rearrangement joins TRBV2 to TRBJ2-4; the D gene is possibly TRBD1 (5 bases). The tail of the sequence fits TRBJ2-7 better, so the J call may be wrong. Germline V gives CDR1 SNHLY, CDR2 FYNNEI. This CDR3 region has 13 residues.

The genes are TRBV20-1 and TRBJ2-7; 8 nucleotides align to TRBD2. CDR3 size: 15 residues. Trimming cost V 0 bases and J 3 bases; bases outside gene matches: 7. From germline, CDR1 is DFQATT and CDR2 SNEGSKA (reference sequence). CDR3: CSARDLSGSRYEQYF. In DNA form, the CDR3 reads TGCAGTGCTAGAGATTTGAGCGGGAGTCGCTACGAGCAGTACTTC.

This clonotype appeared many times. The chain uses TRBV20-1 and TRBJ2-7; no reliable D call. Between the trimmed V and J ends, which lost 3 bases and 3 bases, there was a span of 12 bases. Germline V gene sequence: CDR1 DFQATT, CDR2 SNEGSKA (reference sequence). The length of the CDR3 is 13 residues. CDR3 amino acids: CSAREQVVYEQYF. Here the CDR3 DNA reads TGCAGTGCTAGGGAACAAGTTGTCTACGAGCAGTACTTC.

This clonotype was seen more than once but under ten times. The chain is built from TRBV29-1 and TRBJ2-7; 7 bases agree with TRBD1. J was trimmed by 5 bases and V by 5 bases; bases with no gene match: 6. This CDR3 has 12 amino acids. Germline CDR1 and CDR2: SQVTM and ANQGSEA. The CDR3 DNA follows: TGCAGCGTTCACAGGGGTAACGACGAGCAGTACTTC. Translating it yields CSVHRGNDEQYF.

This clonotype has only a few counts. V usage is TRBV7-9 and J usage is TRBJ1-2; D gene uncertain. V was shortened by 3 bases and J by 8 bases, with 10 bases between the two germline ends. This CDR3 has 12 residues. Germline values: CDR1 SEHNR, CDR2 FQNEAQ (reference sequence). Here the CDR3 DNA reads TGTGCCAGCAGCTTTTGGGGAGAGGGCTACACCTTC. This sequence encodes CASSFWGEGYTF.

This clonotype has more than one count but fewer than ten. V gene TRBV12-3 or TRBV12-4 combines with J gene TRBJ2-3; a weak D match, TRBD1 (5 bases). This CDR3 region has 13 residues. The V end lost 6 bases, the J end lost 4 bases, and 11 bases lay between the germline ends. CDR3 sequence reads: CASSPRAADTQYF. The CDR3 DNA follows: TGTGCCAGCAGCCCCAGGGCGGCAGATACGCAGTATTTT.

This clonotype was observed a few times. The V and J genes are TRBV3-1 and TRBJ1-1; 7 bases match TRBD1. The junction had 7 bases not matched to a gene; V was cut back by 4 bases and J by 5 bases. Germline loops: CDR1 LGHDT, CDR2 YNNKEL (reference sequence). There are 14 residues in the CDR3. The CDR3 region is CASSLRQGYTEAFF. DNA for the CDR3: TGTGCCAGCAGCCTGAGACAGGGCTATACTGAAGCTTTCTTT.